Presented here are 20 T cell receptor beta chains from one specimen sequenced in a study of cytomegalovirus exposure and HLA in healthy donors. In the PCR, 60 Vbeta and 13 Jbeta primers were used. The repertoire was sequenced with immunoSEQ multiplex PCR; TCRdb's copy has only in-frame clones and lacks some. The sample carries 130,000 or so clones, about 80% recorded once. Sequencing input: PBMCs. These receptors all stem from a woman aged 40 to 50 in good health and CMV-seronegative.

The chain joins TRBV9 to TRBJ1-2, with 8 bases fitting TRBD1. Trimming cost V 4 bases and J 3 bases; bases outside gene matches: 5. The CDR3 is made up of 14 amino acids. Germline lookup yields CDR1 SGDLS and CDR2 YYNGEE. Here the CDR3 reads CASSSGDRHYGYTF. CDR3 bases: TGTGCCAGCAGCTCAGGGGACAGGCACTATGGCTACACCTTC. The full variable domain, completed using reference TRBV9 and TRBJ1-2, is DSGVTQTPKHLITATGQRVTLRCSPRSGDLSVYWYQQSLDQGLQFLIQYYNGEERAKGNILERFSAQQFPDLHSELNLSSLELGDSALYFCASSSGDRHYGYTFGSGTRLTVV.

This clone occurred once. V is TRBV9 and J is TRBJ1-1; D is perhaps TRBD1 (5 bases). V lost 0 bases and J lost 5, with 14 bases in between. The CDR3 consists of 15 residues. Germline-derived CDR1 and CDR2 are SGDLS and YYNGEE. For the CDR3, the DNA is TGTGCCAGCAGCGTAGGTGGGGGGTTCGGGACTGAAGCTTTCTTT. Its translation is CASSVGGGFGTEAFF.

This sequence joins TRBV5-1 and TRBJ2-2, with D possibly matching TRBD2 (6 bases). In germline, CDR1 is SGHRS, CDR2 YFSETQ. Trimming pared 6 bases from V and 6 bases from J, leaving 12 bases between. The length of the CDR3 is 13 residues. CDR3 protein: CASTESGAGELFF. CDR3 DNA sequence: TGCGCCAGCACAGAATCGGGGGCCGGGGAGCTGTTTTTT.

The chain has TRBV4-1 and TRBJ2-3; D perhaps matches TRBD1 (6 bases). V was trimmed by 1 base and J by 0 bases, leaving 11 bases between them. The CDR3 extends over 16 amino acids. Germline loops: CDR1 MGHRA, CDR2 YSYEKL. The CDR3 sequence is CASSQVMGASTDTQYF. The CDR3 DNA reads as TGCGCCAGCAGCCAAGTAATGGGGGCAAGCACAGATACGCAGTATTTT.

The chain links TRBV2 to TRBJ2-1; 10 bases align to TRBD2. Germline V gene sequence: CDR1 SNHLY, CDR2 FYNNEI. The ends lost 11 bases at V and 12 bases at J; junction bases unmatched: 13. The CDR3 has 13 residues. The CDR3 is CAGAGRASGRQFF. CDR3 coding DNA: TGTGCCGGAGCTGGTAGGGCTAGCGGGAGGCAGTTCTTC. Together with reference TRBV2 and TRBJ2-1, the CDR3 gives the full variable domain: EPEVTQTPSHQVTQMGQEVILRCVPISNHLYFYWYRQILGQKVEFLVSFYNNEISEKSEIFDDQFSVERPDGSNFTLKIRSTKLEDSAMYFCAGAGRASGRQFFGPGTRLTVL.

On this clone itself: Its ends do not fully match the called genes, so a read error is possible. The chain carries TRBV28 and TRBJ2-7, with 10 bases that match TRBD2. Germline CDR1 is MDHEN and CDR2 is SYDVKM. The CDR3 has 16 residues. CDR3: CASSLYYSGRSFEQYF. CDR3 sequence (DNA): TGTGCCAGCAGTTTATACTATAGCGGGAGGTCCTTCGAGCAGTACTTC.

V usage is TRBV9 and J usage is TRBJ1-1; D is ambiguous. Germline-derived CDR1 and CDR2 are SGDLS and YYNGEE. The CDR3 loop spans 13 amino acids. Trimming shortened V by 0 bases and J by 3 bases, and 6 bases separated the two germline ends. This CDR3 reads CASSVGAHTEAFF. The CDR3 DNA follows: TGTGCCAGCAGCGTAGGGGCGCACACTGAAGCTTTCTTT.

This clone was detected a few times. The CDR3 is CASSFQGTSYNEQFF. CDR3 DNA: TGTGCCAGCAGCTTTCAGGGGACCTCCTACAATGAGCAGTTCTTC. The chain joins TRBV7-3 to TRBJ2-1; possibly TRBD1 for D (6 bases). Germline V gene sequence: CDR1 SGHTA, CDR2 FQGTGA. Trimming stripped 3 bases from V and 0 bases from J, with 9 bases between. CDR3 length: 15 amino acids.

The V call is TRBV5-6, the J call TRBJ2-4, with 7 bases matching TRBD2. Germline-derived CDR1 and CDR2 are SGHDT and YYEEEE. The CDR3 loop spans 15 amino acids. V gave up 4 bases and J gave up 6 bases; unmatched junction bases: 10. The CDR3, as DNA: TGTGCCAGCAGCGCAGGGTTGCGGGAGTTAAACATTCAGTACTTC. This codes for CASSAGLRELNIQYF. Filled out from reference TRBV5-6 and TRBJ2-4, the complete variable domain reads DAGVTQSPTHLIKTRGQQVTLRCSPKSGHDTVSWYQQALGQGPQFIFQYYEEEERQRGNFPDRFSGHQFPNYSSELNVNALLLGDSALYLCASSAGLRELNIQYFGAGTRLSVL.

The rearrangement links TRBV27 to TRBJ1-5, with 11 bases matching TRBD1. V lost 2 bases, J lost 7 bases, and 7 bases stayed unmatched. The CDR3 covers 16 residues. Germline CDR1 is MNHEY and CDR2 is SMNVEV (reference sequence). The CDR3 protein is CASSLSGQGARQPQHF. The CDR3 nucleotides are TGTGCCAGCAGTTTAAGCGGACAGGGGGCTAGGCAGCCCCAGCATTTT.

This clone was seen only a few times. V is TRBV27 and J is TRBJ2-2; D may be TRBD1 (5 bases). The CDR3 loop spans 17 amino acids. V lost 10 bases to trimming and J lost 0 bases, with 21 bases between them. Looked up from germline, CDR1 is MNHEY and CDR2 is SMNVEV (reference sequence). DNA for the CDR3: TGTGCCACCCTGGGCAGGCCTGAAGGGGCGAACACCGGGGAGCTGTTTTTT. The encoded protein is CATLGRPEGANTGELFF.

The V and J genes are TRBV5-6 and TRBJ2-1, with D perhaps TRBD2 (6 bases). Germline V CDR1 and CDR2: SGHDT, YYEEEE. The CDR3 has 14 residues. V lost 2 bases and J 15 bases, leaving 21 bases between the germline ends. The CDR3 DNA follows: TGTGCCAGCAGCTTCGGACGGGACGCCCCCGGGGGGTTCTTC. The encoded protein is CASSFGRDAPGGFF.

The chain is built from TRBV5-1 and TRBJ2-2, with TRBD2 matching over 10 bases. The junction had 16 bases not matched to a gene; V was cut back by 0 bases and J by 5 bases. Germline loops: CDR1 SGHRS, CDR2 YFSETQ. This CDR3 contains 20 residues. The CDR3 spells CASSLGGSGLAGVRTGELFF. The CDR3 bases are TGCGCCAGCAGCTTGGGTGGCTCTGGGCTAGCGGGAGTTCGGACCGGGGAGCTGTTTTTT.

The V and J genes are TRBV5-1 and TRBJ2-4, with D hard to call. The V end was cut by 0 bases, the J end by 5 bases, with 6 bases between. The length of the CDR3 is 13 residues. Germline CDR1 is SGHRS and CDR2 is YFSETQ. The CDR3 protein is CASSLGQENIQYF. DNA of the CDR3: TGCGCCAGCAGCTTGGGCCAGGAAAACATTCAGTACTTC.

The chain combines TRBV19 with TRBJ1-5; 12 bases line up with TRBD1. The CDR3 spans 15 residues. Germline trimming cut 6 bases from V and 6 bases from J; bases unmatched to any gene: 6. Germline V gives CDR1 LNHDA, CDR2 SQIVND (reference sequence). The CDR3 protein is CASSPGTGGSQPQHF. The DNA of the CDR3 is TGTGCCAGTAGCCCCGGGACAGGGGGCAGTCAGCCCCAGCATTTT.

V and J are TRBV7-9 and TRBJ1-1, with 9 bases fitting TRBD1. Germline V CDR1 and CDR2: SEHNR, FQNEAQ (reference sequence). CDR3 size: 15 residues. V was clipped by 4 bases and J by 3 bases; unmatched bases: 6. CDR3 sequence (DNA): TGTGCCAGCAGCTCGGGACAGGGTGGGGACACTGAAGCTTTCTTT. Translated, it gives CASSSGQGGDTEAFF. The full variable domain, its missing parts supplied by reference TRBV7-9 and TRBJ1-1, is DTGVSQNPRHKITKRGQNVTFRCDPISEHNRLYWYRQTLGQGPEFLTYFQNEAQLEKSRLLSDRFSAERPKGSFSTLEIQRTEQGDSAMYLCASSSGQGGDTEAFFGQGTRLTVV.

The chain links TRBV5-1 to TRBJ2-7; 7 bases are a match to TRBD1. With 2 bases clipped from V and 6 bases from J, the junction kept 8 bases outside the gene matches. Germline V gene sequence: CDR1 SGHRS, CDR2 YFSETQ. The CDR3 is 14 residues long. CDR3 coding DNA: TGCGCCAGCAGCTTTTCACAAACAGGGGTCGAGCAGTACTTC. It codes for CASSFSQTGVEQYF.

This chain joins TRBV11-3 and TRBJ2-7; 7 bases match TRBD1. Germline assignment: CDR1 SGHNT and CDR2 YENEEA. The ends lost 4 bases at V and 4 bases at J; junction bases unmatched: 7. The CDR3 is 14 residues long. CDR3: CASSSTKGAYEQYF. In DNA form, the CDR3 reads TGTGCCAGCAGCTCTACAAAGGGGGCTTACGAGCAGTACTTC.

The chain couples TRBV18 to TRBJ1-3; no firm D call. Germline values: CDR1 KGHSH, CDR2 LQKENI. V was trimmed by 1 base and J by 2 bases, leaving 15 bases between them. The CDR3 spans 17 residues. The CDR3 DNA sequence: TGTGCCAGCTCACCACAGAGCGGGAGGGCCGCTGGAAACACCATATATTTT. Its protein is CASSPQSGRAAGNTIYF.

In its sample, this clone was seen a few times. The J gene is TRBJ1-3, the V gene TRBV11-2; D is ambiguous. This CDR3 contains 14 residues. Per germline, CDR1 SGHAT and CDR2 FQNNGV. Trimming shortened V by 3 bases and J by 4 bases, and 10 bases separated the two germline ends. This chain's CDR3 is CASSFGYAGNTIYF. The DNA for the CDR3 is TGTGCCAGCAGCTTCGGGTACGCCGGAAACACCATATATTTT.